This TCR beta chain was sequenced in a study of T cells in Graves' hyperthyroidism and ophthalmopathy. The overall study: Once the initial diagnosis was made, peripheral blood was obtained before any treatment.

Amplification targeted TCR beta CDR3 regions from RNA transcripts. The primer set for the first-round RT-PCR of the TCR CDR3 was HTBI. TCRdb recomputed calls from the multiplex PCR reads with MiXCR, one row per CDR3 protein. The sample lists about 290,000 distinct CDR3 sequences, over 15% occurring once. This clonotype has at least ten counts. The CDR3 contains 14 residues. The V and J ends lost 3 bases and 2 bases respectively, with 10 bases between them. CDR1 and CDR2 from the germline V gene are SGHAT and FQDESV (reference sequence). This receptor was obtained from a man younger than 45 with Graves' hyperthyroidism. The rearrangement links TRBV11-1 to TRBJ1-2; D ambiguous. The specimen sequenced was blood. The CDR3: CASSFDGENYGYTF. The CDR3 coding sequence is TGTGCCAGCAGCTTCGACGGGGAGAACTATGGCTACACCTTC.